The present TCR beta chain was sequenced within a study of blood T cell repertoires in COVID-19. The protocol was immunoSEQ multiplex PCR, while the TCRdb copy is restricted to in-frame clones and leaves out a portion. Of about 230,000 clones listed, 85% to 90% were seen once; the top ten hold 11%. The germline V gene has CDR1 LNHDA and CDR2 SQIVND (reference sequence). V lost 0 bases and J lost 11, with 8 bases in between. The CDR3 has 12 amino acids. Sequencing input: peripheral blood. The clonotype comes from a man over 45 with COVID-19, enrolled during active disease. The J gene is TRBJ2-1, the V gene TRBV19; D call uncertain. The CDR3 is CASSIDVFQQFF. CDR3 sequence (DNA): TGTGCCAGTAGTATAGACGTTTTCCAGCAGTTCTTC. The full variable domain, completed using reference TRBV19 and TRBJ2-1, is DGGITQSPKYLFRKEGQNVTLSCEQNLNHDAMYWYRQDPGQGLRLIYYSQIVNDFQKGDIAEGYSVSREKKESFPLTVTSAQKNPTAFYLCASSIDVFQQFFGPGTRLTVL.